This T cell receptor (beta chain) appears in the sequencing data of a study of shared clonotypes between healthy human individuals. Across the whole study: Three CD4 naive, three CD4 memory, two CD8 naive and one CD8 memory plate were used per donor.

Points from the study as a whole: Shared across four donors were about 4.8% of the naive CD4 clonotypes. Exclusively blood specimens were collected; tissue repertoires likely differ.

A note on this clone: Its target is unknown.

The V gene lost 6 bases and the J gene lost 10 bases, with 21 bases spanning the gap. The CDR3 is 14 residues long. CDR1 and CDR2 from the germline V gene are SQVTM and ANQGSEA. The repertoire was sequenced with immunoSEQ multiplex PCR; TCRdb's copy has only in-frame clones and lacks some. Here the sample spans approximately 320,000 clones, around two thirds being singletons. All donors qualified as healthy HIV-negative adults and had experienced no recent acute infections or vaccinations. Source material: memory CD4+ T cells sorted from blood. Subset described: CD45RA-negative fraction. The sequence was obtained from a man in his thirties or forties in good health. V is TRBV29-1 and J is TRBJ1-4; possible D gene TRBD1, 5 bases. The CDR3 sequence: CSVARRDFGGKLFF. In DNA form, the CDR3 reads TGCAGCGTCGCAAGACGGGATTTTGGGGGAAAACTGTTTTTT.